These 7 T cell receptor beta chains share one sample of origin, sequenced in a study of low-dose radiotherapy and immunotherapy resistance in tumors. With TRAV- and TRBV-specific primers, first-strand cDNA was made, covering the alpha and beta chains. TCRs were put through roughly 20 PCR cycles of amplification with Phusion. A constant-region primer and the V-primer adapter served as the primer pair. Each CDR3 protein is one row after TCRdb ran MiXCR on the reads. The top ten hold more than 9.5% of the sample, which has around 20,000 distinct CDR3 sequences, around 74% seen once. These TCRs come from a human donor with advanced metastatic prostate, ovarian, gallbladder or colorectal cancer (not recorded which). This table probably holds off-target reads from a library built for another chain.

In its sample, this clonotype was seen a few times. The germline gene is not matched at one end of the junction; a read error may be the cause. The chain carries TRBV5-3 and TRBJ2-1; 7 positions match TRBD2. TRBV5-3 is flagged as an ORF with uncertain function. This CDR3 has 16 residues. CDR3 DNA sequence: TGTGCCAGCAGCTTGGAGCGGGGAAGCTCCTACAATGAGCAGTTCTTC. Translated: CASSLERGSSYNEQFF.

The CDR3 DNA follows: TGTGCCAGCAGCGCGGGACACGCCTATGGGGACACTGAAGCTTTCTTT. It encodes CASSAGHAYGDTEAFF. This chain joins TRBV11-2 and TRBJ1-1, with D possibly TRBD1 on 6 matching bases. The germline V and J ends were trimmed by 5 bases and 3 bases, with 19 bases remaining between them. Germline V gene sequence: CDR1 SGHAT, CDR2 FQNNGV. There are 16 residues in the CDR3.

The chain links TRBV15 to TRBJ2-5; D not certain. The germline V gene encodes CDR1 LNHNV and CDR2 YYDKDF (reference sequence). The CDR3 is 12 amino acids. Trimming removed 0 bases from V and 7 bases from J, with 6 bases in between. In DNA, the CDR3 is TGTGCCACCAGCAGAGATCTCGGGACCCAGTACTTC. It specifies CATSRDLGTQYF.

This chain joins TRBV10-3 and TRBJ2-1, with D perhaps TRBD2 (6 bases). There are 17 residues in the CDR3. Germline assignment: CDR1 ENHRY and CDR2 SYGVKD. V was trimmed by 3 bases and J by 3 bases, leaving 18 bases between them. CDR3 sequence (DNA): TGTGCCATCAGTGACTCTTCCTTAGCGGCCCGCTACAATGAGCAGTTCTTC. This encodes CAISDSSLAARYNEQFF.

The CDR3 DNA reads as TGTGCCAGCAGAGAAGGGACAGGGGGATCTGGAAACACCATATATTTT. Translating gives CASREGTGGSGNTIYF. V gene TRBV6-2 or TRBV6-3 combines with J gene TRBJ1-3; 11 bases agree with TRBD1. Germline loops: CDR1 MNHEY, CDR2 SVGEGT. V lost 6 bases and J lost 1; bases outside the gene matches: 5. This CDR3 is 16 amino acids long.

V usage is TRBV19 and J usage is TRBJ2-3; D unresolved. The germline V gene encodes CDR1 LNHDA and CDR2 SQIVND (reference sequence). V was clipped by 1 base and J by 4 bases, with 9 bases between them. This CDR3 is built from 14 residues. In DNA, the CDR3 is TGTGCCAGTAGTATAGGGCGTCCGGCAGATACGCAGTATTTT. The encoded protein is CASSIGRPADTQYF.

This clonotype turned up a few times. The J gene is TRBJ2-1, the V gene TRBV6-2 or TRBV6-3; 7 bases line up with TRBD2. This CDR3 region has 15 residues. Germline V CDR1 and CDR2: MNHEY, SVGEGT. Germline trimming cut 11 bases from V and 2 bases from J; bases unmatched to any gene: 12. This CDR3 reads CACKRDLGTYNEQFF. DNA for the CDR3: TGTGCCTGTAAGCGGGACCTTGGGACCTACAATGAGCAGTTCTTC.